This T cell receptor beta chain was obtained from a study of CD8 T cells in ankylosing spondylitis. General observations from the study: A motif in TCR beta, a set of eight highly homologous variants, appeared characteristic of ankylosing spondylitis blood.

Trimming stripped 4 bases from V and 6 bases from J, with 13 bases between. Germline V gives CDR1 MNHNS, CDR2 SASEGT. The CDR3 is 14 amino acids. This clonotype was seen repeatedly, ten times or more. Antigen unknown. TCRdb itself ran the 5' RACE reads through MiXCR, one entry per CDR3 protein. The sample shows more than 100,000 distinct CDR3 sequences, more than 9.5% of them seen only once. This chain uses TRBV6-1 with TRBJ1-5; D not certain. The sequence was collected from a female donor with ankylosing spondylitis or in good health (not recorded which). Sequencing was carried out using blood, either unsorted or a sorted T cell fraction (not recorded which). CDR3 region: CASSVTGRAQPQHF. In DNA form, the CDR3 reads TGTGCCAGCAGTGTCACGGGTAGGGCTCAGCCCCAGCATTTT.